The 19 T cell receptor beta chains reported below all come from one sample, sequenced in a study of early T cells in non-severe SARS-CoV-2 infection. TCRdb redid the calling of the 5' RACE reads with MiXCR, one entry per CDR3 protein. The table lists about 60,000 distinct CDR3 sequences, about an eighth of them singletons, with around 4.6% in the top ten. The sequenced sample was whole blood. The receptors shown here come from an adult who was a healthcare worker with PCR-confirmed SARS-CoV-2 infection or an uninfected control (not recorded which).

The chain joins TRBV12-3 or TRBV12-4 to TRBJ1-2; D possibly corresponds to TRBD1 (6 bases). The germline V and J ends were trimmed by 6 bases and 3 bases, with 17 bases remaining between them. The CDR3 totals 15 residues. The CDR3 reads CASSRTGKRDYGYTF. CDR3 sequence (DNA): TGTGCCAGCAGCCGAACAGGGAAGAGGGACTATGGCTACACCTTC.

This clonotype was seen many times. CDR3 in amino acids: CASTTGTANTGELFF. The CDR3 DNA reads TGCGCCAGCACCACAGGGACGGCGAACACCGGGGAGCTGTTTTTT. J is TRBJ2-2 and V is TRBV10-1, with D perhaps TRBD1 (6 bases). The V gene's germline CDR1 is WNHNN and CDR2 SYGVQD (reference sequence). CDR3 length equals 15 residues. V lost 7 bases and J 0 bases, leaving 12 bases between the germline ends.

This clonotype has more than one count but fewer than ten. The rearrangement joins TRBV7-8 to TRBJ2-4; 13 positions agree with TRBD2. V lost 2 bases, J lost 7 bases, and 5 bases stayed unmatched. This CDR3 region has 16 residues. Germline V gene data show CDR1 as SGHVS and CDR2 as FQNEAQ. The CDR3 nucleotides are TGTGCCAGCAGCTTAACTAGCGGGGGGGTCTCGAACATTCAGTACTTC. Translation gives CASSLTSGGVSNIQYF.

In this sample, this clonotype turned up a few times. The chain links TRBV4-1 to TRBJ2-2; 10 bases line up with TRBD2. V lost 2 bases to trimming and J lost 4 bases; unmatched junction nucleotides: 13. This CDR3 contains 19 residues. CDR1 and CDR2 (germline): MGHRA, YSYEKL. DNA for the CDR3: TGCGCCAGCAGCCAACCCAGGGGTAGCGGGGGGTTCATCACCGGGGAGCTGTTTTTT. Its protein is CASSQPRGSGGFITGELFF.

This clonotype appeared many times. V is TRBV20-1 and J is TRBJ1-2; 8 bases agree with TRBD1. The CDR3 has 14 residues. Germline V gene lookup returns CDR1 DFQATT and CDR2 SNEGSKA (reference sequence). V lost 0 bases to trimming and J lost 8 bases; unmatched junction nucleotides: 8. CDR3 region: CSARDSGDRGGYTF. CDR3 DNA: TGCAGTGCTAGAGATTCGGGAGACAGGGGAGGCTACACCTTC.

A few counts support this clonotype. The chain has TRBV2 and TRBJ1-1; 8 nucleotides align to TRBD1. The CDR3 is 13 amino acids. CDR1 and CDR2 from the germline V gene are SNHLY and FYNNEI. V shed 5 bases, J shed 7 bases, and the junction held 6 bases outside the gene matches. CDR3 sequence reads: CASSRGQGLEAFF. CDR3 sequence (DNA): TGTGCCAGCAGTAGAGGACAGGGCCTTGAAGCTTTCTTT.

This clonotype was seen repeatedly, ten times or more. This chain links TRBV7-8 with TRBJ2-7; D perhaps matches TRBD1 (6 bases). The CDR3 is 17 residues long. CDR1 and CDR2 (germline): SGHVS, FQNEAQ. Trimming took off 4 bases at V and 0 bases at J, with 19 bases between the two ends. CDR3: CASSSLRGTESSYEQYF. CDR3 nucleotide sequence: TGTGCCAGCAGCTCCCTAAGGGGGACGGAGAGCTCCTACGAGCAGTACTTC. Supplemented by reference TRBV7-8 and TRBJ2-7, the full variable domain reads GAGVSQSPRYKVAKRGQDVALRCDPISGHVSLFWYQQALGQGPEFLTYFQNEAQLDKSGLPSDRFFAERPEGSVSTLKIQRTQQEDSAVYLCASSSLRGTESSYEQYFGPGTRLTVT.

DNA of the CDR3: TGTGCCTGGAGACCAAGGGGCGTCGGGGATGGAAAACTGTTTTTT. Translation: CAWRPRGVGDGKLFF. The rearrangement uses TRBV30 and TRBJ1-4, with D perhaps TRBD1 (5 bases). Trimming removed 3 bases from V and 10 bases from J, with 21 bases in between. This CDR3 has 15 amino acids. Germline V CDR1 and CDR2: GTSNPN, SVGIG (reference sequence).

There are many counts of this clonotype. The gene calls are TRBV20-1 and TRBJ2-1, with 13 bases matching TRBD2. This CDR3 is built from 17 residues. Germline loops: CDR1 DFQATT, CDR2 SNEGSKA (reference sequence). Losses at the gene ends were 1 base for V and 6 bases for J; bases not matched to a gene: 9. CDR3 bases: TGCAGTGCTAGAGGACCCCTTACTAGCGGGAGGGGCAATGAGCAGTTCTTC. It translates to CSARGPLTSGRGNEQFF.

The chain combines TRBV29-1 with TRBJ1-2; weak D call: TRBD1 (5 bases). CDR1 is SQVTM, CDR2 ANQGSEA, per germline. This CDR3 spans 12 amino acids. Trimming stripped 6 bases from V and 3 bases from J, with 11 bases between. CDR3 nucleotide sequence: TGCAGCGTGAGGGGTTCTTACTATGGCTACACCTTC. This encodes CSVRGSYYGYTF.

The sample holds many counts of this clonotype. The chain is built from TRBV18 and TRBJ1-5, with 10 nucleotides matching TRBD1. This CDR3 comprises 16 residues. Germline V gene sequence: CDR1 KGHSH, CDR2 LQKENI. Losses at the gene ends were 2 bases for V and 7 bases for J; bases not matched to a gene: 8. DNA of the CDR3: TGTGCCAGCTCACCATCGGGACAGGGGTCAGGCCAGCCCCAGCATTTT. This translates into CASSPSGQGSGQPQHF.

This clonotype has a count of ten or more. The J gene is TRBJ2-5, the V gene TRBV3-1; maybe TRBD2 (6 bases). The CDR3 runs 14 residues. Germline V lookup: CDR1 LGHDT, CDR2 YNNKEL (reference sequence). Between the trimmed V and J ends, which lost 0 bases and 5 bases, there was a span of 10 bases. The CDR3 spells CASSQDAGRETQYF. CDR3 bases: TGTGCCAGCAGCCAAGACGCAGGGAGGGAGACCCAGTACTTC.

The chain employs TRBV28 and TRBJ1-2, with D tentatively TRBD1 (6 bases). The V end lost 7 bases, the J end lost 4 bases, and 19 bases lay between the germline ends. Germline V gives CDR1 MDHEN, CDR2 SYDVKM. The CDR3 is made up of 15 amino acids. The CDR3 sequence is CASTQGGQGLYGYTF. The CDR3 region has the DNA TGTGCCAGCACCCAAGGAGGTCAGGGGCTCTATGGCTACACCTTC.

At least ten counts were recorded for this clonotype. V is TRBV5-5 and J is TRBJ2-2; a weak D match, TRBD2 (6 bases). Per the germline V gene, CDR1 is SGHKS and CDR2 is YYEKEE (reference sequence). The V gene lost 1 base and the J gene lost 1 base, with 8 bases spanning the gap. This CDR3 has 15 amino acids. CDR3 sequence reads: CASSLRLVNTGELFF. The DNA of the CDR3 is TGTGCCAGCAGCTTGCGACTAGTGAACACCGGGGAGCTGTTTTTT.

In the case of this clonotype: One base away lies a much larger clone, so this may be a sequencing read error. Lacking the conserved final phenylalanine or tryptophan, this CDR3 likely reflects a read error. This chain joins TRBV5-6 and TRBJ2-1, with 10 bases matching TRBD2. This CDR3 has 16 amino acids. From germline, CDR1 is SGHDT and CDR2 YYEEEE. The V segment lost 2 bases and the J segment 5 bases; nucleotides outside the gene matches: 7. As DNA, the CDR3 is TGTGCCAGCAGCTTCCTTAGCGGGGGGCCTAACAATGAGCAGTTCATC. Protein: CASSFLSGGPNNEQFI.

This clonotype showed up just a few times. The chain has TRBV10-2 and TRBJ2-5; TRBD2 aligns across 8 bases. Germline V gene sequence: CDR1 WSHSY, CDR2 SAAADI. The CDR3 length is 15 residues. Trimming took 2 bases from V and 5 from J; bases not matched to a gene: 7. The chain's CDR3 is CASSEGTRLMETQYF. The CDR3 coding sequence is TGCGCCAGCAGTGAGGGGACTAGGCTTATGGAGACCCAGTACTTC.

This clonotype turned up a few times. The gene calls are TRBV2 and TRBJ1-4; TRBD1 is a possible D gene (5 bases). In germline, CDR1 is SNHLY, CDR2 FYNNEI. CDR3 length equals 16 residues. Trimming removed 0 bases from V and 3 bases from J, with 11 bases in between. The CDR3, as DNA: TGTGCCAGCAGTGAAGCGGTAGGGGATGCTAATGAAAAACTGTTTTTT. This translates into CASSEAVGDANEKLFF.

As for this clonotype: Possible read error: a much larger clone is one base away. J is TRBJ2-7 and V is TRBV12-3 or TRBV12-4; 12 bases are shared with TRBD2. This CDR3 contains 17 residues. The CDR3 sequence is CASSSVTSGGIGYERYF. CDR3 nucleotide sequence: TGTGCCAGCAGTTCGGTAACTAGCGGGGGGATAGGTTACGAGCGGTACTTC.

This clonotype has only a few counts. The chain links TRBV9 to TRBJ1-4; the match to TRBD1 covers 8 bases. From germline, CDR1 is SGDLS and CDR2 YYNGEE. After removal of 3 bases from V and 8 bases from J, the junction contained 6 bases not matched to a gene. The CDR3 is 14 amino acids. The CDR3: CASSGQGMGEKLFF. The CDR3 nucleotides read TGTGCCAGCAGCGGACAGGGGATGGGGGAAAAACTGTTTTTT.